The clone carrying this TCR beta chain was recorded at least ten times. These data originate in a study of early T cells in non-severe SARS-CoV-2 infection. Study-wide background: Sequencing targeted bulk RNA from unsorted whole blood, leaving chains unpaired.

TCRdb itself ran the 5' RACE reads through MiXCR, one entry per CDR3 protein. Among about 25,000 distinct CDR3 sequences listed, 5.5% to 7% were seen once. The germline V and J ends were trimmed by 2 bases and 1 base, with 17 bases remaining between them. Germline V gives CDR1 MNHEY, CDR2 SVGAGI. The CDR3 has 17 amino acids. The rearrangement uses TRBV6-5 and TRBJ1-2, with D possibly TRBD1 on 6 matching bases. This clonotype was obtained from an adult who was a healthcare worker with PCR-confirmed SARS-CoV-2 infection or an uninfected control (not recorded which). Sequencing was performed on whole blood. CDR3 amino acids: CASSYRLTGENNYGYTF. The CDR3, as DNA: TGTGCCAGCAGTTACAGGCTGACAGGCGAGAATAACTATGGCTACACCTTC.